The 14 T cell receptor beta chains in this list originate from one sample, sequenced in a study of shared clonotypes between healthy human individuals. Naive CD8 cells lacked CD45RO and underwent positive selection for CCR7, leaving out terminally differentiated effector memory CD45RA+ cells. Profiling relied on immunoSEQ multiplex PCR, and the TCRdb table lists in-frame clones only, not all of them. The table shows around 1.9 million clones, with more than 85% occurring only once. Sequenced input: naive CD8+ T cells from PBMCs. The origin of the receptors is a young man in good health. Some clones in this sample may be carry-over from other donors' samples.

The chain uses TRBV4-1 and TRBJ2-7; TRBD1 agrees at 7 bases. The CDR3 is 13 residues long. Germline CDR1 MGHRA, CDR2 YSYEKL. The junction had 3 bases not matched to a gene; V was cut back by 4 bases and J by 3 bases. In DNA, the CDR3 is TGCGCCAGCAGCCCGACAGGGAACTACGAGCAGTACTTC. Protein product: CASSPTGNYEQYF.

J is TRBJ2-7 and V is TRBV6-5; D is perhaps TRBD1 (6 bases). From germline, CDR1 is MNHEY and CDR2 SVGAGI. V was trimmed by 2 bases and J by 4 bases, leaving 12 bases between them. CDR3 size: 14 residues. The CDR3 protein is CASSYGSGEYEQYF. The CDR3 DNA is TGTGCCAGCAGTTACGGATCAGGGGAGTACGAGCAGTACTTC.

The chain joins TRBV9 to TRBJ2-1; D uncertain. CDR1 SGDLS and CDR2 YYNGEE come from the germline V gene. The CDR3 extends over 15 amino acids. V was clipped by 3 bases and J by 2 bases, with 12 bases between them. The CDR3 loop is CASSEEGNPYNEQFF. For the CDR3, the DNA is TGTGCCAGCAGCGAGGAAGGGAACCCCTACAATGAGCAGTTCTTC.

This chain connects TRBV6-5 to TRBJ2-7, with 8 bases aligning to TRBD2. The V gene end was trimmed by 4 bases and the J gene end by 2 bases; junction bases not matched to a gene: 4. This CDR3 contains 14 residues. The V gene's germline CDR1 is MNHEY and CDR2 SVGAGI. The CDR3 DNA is TGTGCCAGCAGTTTGGGACTAGGAACCTACGAGCAGTACTTC. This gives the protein CASSLGLGTYEQYF.

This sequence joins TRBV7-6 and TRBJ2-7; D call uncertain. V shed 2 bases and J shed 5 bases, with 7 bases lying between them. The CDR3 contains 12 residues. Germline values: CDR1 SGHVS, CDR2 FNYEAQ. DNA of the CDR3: TGTGCCAGCAGCTTACGACAAGACGAGCAGTACTTC. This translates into CASSLRQDEQYF.

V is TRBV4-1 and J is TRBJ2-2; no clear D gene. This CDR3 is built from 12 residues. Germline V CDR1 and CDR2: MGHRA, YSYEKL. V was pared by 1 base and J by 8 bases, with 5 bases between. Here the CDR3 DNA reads TGCGCCAGCAGCCAAGTGGGGGGGGAGCTGTTTTTT. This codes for CASSQVGGELFF.

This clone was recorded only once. CDR3 nucleotides: TGTGCCAGCAGGTTAGCGGGAGAGGGTTATGAGCAGTTCTTC. Protein product: CASRLAGEGYEQFF. The genes are TRBV2 and TRBJ2-1, with TRBD2 identical over 9 bases. CDR1 is SNHLY and CDR2 is FYNNEI in the germline V gene. This CDR3 has 14 residues. With V trimmed by 6 bases and J by 8 bases, 8 bases remained unmatched.

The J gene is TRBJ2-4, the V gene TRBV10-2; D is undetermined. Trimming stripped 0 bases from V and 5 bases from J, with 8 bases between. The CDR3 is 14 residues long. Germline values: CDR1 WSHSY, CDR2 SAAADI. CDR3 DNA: TGCGCCAGCAGTGAGTCGGGTAAACAAAACATTCAGTACTTC. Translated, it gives CASSESGKQNIQYF.

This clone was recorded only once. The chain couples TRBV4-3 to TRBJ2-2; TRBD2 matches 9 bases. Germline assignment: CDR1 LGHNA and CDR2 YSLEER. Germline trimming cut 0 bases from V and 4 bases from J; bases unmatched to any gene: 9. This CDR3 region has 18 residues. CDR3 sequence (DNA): TGCGCCAGCAGCCAAGACTGGGCGGGAGGGGATAGCACCGGGGAGCTGTTTTTT. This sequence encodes CASSQDWAGGDSTGELFF.

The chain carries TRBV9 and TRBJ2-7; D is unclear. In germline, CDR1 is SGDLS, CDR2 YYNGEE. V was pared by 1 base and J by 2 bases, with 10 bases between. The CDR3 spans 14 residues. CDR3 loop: CASSVSPLPYEQYF. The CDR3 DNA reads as TGTGCCAGCAGCGTATCCCCACTCCCCTACGAGCAGTACTTC.

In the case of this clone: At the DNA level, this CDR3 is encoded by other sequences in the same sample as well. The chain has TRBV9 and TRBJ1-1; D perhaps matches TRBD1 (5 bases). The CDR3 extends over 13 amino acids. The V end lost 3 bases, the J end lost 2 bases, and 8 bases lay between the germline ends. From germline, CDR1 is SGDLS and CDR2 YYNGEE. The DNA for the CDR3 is TGTGCCAGCAGCGCCGGGGGTAACACTGAAGCTTTCTTT. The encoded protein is CASSAGGNTEAFF.

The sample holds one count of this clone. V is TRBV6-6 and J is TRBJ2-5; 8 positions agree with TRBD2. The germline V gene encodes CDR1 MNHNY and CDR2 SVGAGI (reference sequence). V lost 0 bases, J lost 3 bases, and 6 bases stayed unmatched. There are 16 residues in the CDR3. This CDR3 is CASSYSAGSGKETQYF. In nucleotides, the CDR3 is TGTGCCAGCAGTTACTCCGCGGGTAGCGGGAAAGAGACCCAGTACTTC.

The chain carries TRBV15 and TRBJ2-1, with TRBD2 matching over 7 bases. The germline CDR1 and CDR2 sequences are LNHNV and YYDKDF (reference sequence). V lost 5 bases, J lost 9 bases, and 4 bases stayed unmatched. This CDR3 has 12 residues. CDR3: CATSFWGGEQFF. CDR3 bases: TGTGCCACCAGCTTTTGGGGGGGTGAGCAGTTCTTC.

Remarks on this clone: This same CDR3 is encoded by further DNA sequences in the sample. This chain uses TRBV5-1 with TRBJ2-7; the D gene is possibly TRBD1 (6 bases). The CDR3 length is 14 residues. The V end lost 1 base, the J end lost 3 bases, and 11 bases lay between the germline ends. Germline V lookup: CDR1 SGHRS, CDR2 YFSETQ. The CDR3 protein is CASSLSQGNYEQYF. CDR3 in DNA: TGCGCCAGCAGCTTGTCACAGGGTAACTACGAGCAGTACTTC. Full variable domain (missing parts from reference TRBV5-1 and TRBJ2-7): KAGVTQTPRYLIKTRGQQVTLSCSPISGHRSVSWYQQTPGQGLQFLFEYFSETQRNKGNFPGRFSGRQFSNSRSEMNVSTLELGDSALYLCASSLSQGNYEQYFGPGTRLTVT.